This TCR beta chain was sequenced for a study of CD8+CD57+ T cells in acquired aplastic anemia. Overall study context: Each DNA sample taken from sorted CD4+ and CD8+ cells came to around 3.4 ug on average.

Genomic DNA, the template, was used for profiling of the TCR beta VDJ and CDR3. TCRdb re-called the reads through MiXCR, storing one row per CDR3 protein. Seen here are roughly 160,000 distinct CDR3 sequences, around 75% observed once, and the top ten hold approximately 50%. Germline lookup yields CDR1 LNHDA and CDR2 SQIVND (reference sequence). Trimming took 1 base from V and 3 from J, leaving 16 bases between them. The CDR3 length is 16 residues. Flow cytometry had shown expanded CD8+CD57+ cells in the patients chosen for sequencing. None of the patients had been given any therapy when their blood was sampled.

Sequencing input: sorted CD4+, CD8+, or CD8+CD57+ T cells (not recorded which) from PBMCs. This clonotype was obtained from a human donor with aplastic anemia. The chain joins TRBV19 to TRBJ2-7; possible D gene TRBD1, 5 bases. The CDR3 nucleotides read TGTGCCAGTAGTATAGGGCGGCACGAAGGGGACTACGAGCAGTACTTC. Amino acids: CASSIGRHEGDYEQYF. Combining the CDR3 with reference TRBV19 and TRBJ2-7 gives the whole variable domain DGGITQSPKYLFRKEGQNVTLSCEQNLNHDAMYWYRQDPGQGLRLIYYSQIVNDFQKGDIAEGYSVSREKKESFPLTVTSAQKNPTAFYLCASSIGRHEGDYEQYFGPGTRLTVT.